This T cell receptor (beta chain) comes out of a study of blood T cell repertoires in COVID-19. At the level of the study: There were acute and convalescent COVID-19 samples, and they came from the United States, Italy and Spain.

The CDR3 totals 16 residues. Germline V gene data show CDR1 as SGHTA and CDR2 as FQGTGA. The J segment lost 2 bases and the V segment lost 5 bases, leaving 7 bases of the junction unmatched. Per the study methods: Reference gene primer amplification gave estimated nucleated cell counts. The table came from immunoSEQ multiplex PCR; TCRdb's copy has only in-frame clones and leaves some out. V and J calls and clone size are those listed in that table; D and trimming were worked out from the DNA. The sample lists 200,000 or so clones, around four fifths seen once, with about 6.9% in the top ten. This sequence was found in a human donor with acute or convalescent COVID-19. The donor label of this sample is uncertain. The chain has TRBV7-3 and TRBJ2-1; 9 bases map to TRBD2. Specimen: peripheral blood. The CDR3 DNA reads TGTGCCAGCAGCCCCCGGGCTAGCGGGACCTACAATGAGCAGTTCTTC. It yields the protein CASSPRASGTYNEQFF.